This T cell receptor beta chain emerged from a study of T cells in localized non-small cell lung cancer. General observations from the study: Median approximately 61 top-100 tumor clones were shared with paired adjacent lung. Heterogeneity remains possible, as sequencing covered one tumor region only.

The CDR3 sequence is 15 residues long. CDR1 and CDR2 (germline): SGHNT, YYREEE (reference sequence). Trimming pared 0 bases from V and 4 bases from J, leaving 11 bases between. Remarks on this clone: Its specificity is unknown.

Sequenced by immunoSEQ multiplex PCR; TCRdb stores in-frame clones only, minus some. This table has 55,000 to 65,000 clones, 91% appearing once. The V gene is TRBV5-4, the J gene TRBJ1-3; D call uncertain. The receptor was isolated from a man aged 40 to 70 with stage I lung adenocarcinoma. The sample in question was peripheral blood, obtained before any cancer treatment. CDR3 residues: CASSLEPGRGNTIYF. Written as DNA, the CDR3 is TGTGCCAGCAGCTTGGAGCCAGGCCGGGGAAACACCATATATTTT.